One sample yielded the 26 T cell receptor beta chains listed below, sequenced in a study of shared clonotypes between healthy human individuals. Assay: immunoSEQ multiplex PCR; the TCRdb copy retains only in-frame clones and omits some. The sample consists of 95,000 to 120,000 clones, about 67% of them appearing once. Input material: memory CD8+ T cells sorted from blood. As for subset: CD45RO+ cells pooled with CCR7-negative TemRA cells. All receptors come from a woman aged 25-40 years in good health.

The rearrangement joins TRBV7-6 to TRBJ2-7; tentatively, D is TRBD1 or TRBD2 (7 bases each). Germline V gene sequence: CDR1 SGHVS, CDR2 FNYEAQ. V dropped 5 bases and J dropped 7 bases, with 24 bases sitting between them. CDR3 length: 16 amino acids. CDR3 protein: CASSHYRQGGGKEQYF. CDR3 DNA: TGTGCCAGCAGCCATTACCGACAGGGCGGGGGAAAAGAGCAGTACTTC.

The chain combines TRBV7-8 with TRBJ1-5; D is unresolved. The CDR3 totals 15 residues. Per germline, CDR1 SGHVS and CDR2 FQNEAQ. The V end lost 4 bases, the J end lost 2 bases, and 12 bases lay between the germline ends. The CDR3 reads CASSSGGNGNQPQHF. In DNA, the CDR3 is TGTGCCAGCAGCTCCGGCGGGAATGGCAATCAGCCCCAGCATTTT.

V usage is TRBV9 and J usage is TRBJ2-4; maybe TRBD2 (5 bases). V lost 4 bases, J lost 1 base, and 12 bases lay in between. This CDR3 region has 15 residues. The germline V gene encodes CDR1 SGDLS and CDR2 YYNGEE. Here the CDR3 reads CASSPGGGAKNIQYF. CDR3 nucleotide sequence: TGTGCCAGCAGCCCCGGTGGAGGCGCCAAAAACATTCAGTACTTC.

In this sample, this clone turned up a few times. This chain links TRBV28 with TRBJ2-3, with 12 bases identical to TRBD2. The length of the CDR3 is 19 residues. The trim removed 6 bases at V and 3 bases at J, leaving 16 bases unmatched. Germline lookup yields CDR1 MDHEN and CDR2 SYDVKM. The CDR3 DNA is TGTGCCAGCAGCTCTACAGATCGACTAGCGGGGGCGGGGACAGATACGCAGTATTTT. It encodes CASSSTDRLAGAGTDTQYF.

The genes are TRBV7-8 and TRBJ2-7, with D tentatively TRBD2 (6 bases). With 5 bases removed from V and 0 bases from J, the gap between germline ends came to 20 bases. The CDR3 is 17 residues long. Germline V gene sequence: CDR1 SGHVS, CDR2 FQNEAQ. The CDR3 nucleotides are TGTGCCAGCAGCCCAACCGACCGGGACTTCAGCTCCTACGAGCAGTACTTC. Protein sequence: CASSPTDRDFSSYEQYF.

The gene calls are TRBV7-8 and TRBJ1-4, with 8 nucleotides matching TRBD1. V trimming: 5 bases; J trimming: 10 bases; junction bases outside the gene matches: 18. Germline loops: CDR1 SGHVS, CDR2 FQNEAQ. CDR3 length: 17 amino acids. This chain's CDR3 is CASSKAVWTGISPKLFF. CDR3 nucleotide sequence: TGTGCCAGCAGCAAGGCGGTTTGGACAGGGATTAGTCCAAAACTGTTTTTT.

This chain uses TRBV6-5 with TRBJ2-7; D is unresolved. The CDR3 consists of 13 residues. Germline CDR1 MNHEY, CDR2 SVGAGI. V dropped 0 bases and J dropped 6 bases, with 9 bases sitting between them. This CDR3 is CASSYSGSSEQYF. The CDR3 DNA follows: TGTGCCAGCAGTTACTCCGGCAGCAGCGAGCAGTACTTC.

There are many counts of this clone. The rearrangement links TRBV21-1 to TRBJ2-7; the table's D call, TRBD2, has no DNA check behind it. TRBV21-1 is a pseudogene locus. The CDR3 has 14 amino acids. Here the CDR3 DNA reads TGTGCCAGCAGCAAAGCGTCGGGTGGCGACGAGCAGTACTTC. Protein: CASSKASGGDEQYF.

In this sample, this clone turned up a few times. The gene calls are TRBV27 and TRBJ2-1; D gene uncertain. Germline CDR1 reads MNHEY; CDR2 reads SMNVEV (reference sequence). This CDR3 is built from 13 residues. V lost 2 bases to trimming and J lost 8 bases, with 10 bases between them. CDR3 amino acids: CASSLKSVDEQFF. For the CDR3, the DNA is TGTGCCAGCAGTTTAAAGAGTGTAGATGAGCAGTTCTTC.

The CDR3 loop reads CASSSLTGGPYEQYF. In DNA form, the CDR3 reads TGTGCCAGCAGCTCTTTAACAGGAGGCCCCTACGAGCAGTACTTC. J is TRBJ2-7 and V is TRBV11-2, with D perhaps TRBD1 or TRBD2 (5 bases each). CDR1 SGHAT and CDR2 FQNNGV come from the germline V gene. V gave up 4 bases and J gave up 2 bases, with 15 bases separating them. The CDR3 is 15 amino acids.

V and J are TRBV5-1 and TRBJ1-2; a weak D match, TRBD1 (5 bases). The germline V gene encodes CDR1 SGHRS and CDR2 YFSETQ. The CDR3 covers 16 residues. Between the trimmed V and J ends, which lost 4 bases and 2 bases, there was a span of 18 bases. In nucleotides, the CDR3 is TGCGCCAGCAGCCCTCCCGGGTGGCAGGGCAACTATGGCTACACCTTC. Amino acid sequence: CASSPPGWQGNYGYTF.

The rearrangement links TRBV19 to TRBJ2-2, with 8 positions matching TRBD2. Trimming at V came to 0 bases and at J to 5 bases, leaving 8 bases not matched to a gene. CDR3 length: 17 amino acids. Germline CDR1 reads LNHDA; CDR2 reads SQIVND (reference sequence). CDR3 amino acids: CASSIDLLAGVTGELFF. CDR3 in DNA: TGTGCCAGTAGTATAGATCTTCTAGCGGGCGTGACCGGGGAGCTGTTTTTT.

This chain connects TRBV18 to TRBJ2-1, with 8 bases fitting TRBD2. From germline, CDR1 is KGHSH and CDR2 LQKENI. CDR3 length: 18 amino acids. The trim removed 5 bases at V and 4 bases at J, leaving 16 bases unmatched. The CDR3 loop is CASSGVGGRTPPYNEQFF. In nucleotides, the CDR3 is TGTGCCAGCTCAGGAGTGGGCGGGAGGACCCCCCCGTACAATGAGCAGTTCTTC.

The rearrangement uses TRBV28 and TRBJ1-3; 7 bases are shared with TRBD1. The CDR3 is 15 residues long. Germline trimming cut 8 bases from V and 1 base from J; bases unmatched to any gene: 8. Germline CDR1 MDHEN, CDR2 SYDVKM. The CDR3 DNA is TGTGCCAGCGAGGGACAGCGGATTTCTGGAAACACCATATATTTT. Translated: CASEGQRISGNTIYF.

This clone was seen a single time. The junction differs from germline at one of its ends, possibly a read error. The chain carries TRBV6-1 and TRBJ1-1, with D possibly being TRBD1 (5 bases). Germline V gene lookup returns CDR1 MNHNS and CDR2 SASEGT. This CDR3 region has 15 residues. CDR3 in amino acids: CASSEGRLGGTEAFF. The CDR3 nucleotides are TGTGCCAGCAGCGAAGGCCGTCTTGGGGGCACTGAAGCTTTCTTT.

The rearrangement uses TRBV11-2 and TRBJ2-1; tentative D call: TRBD2 (6 bases). Germline assignment: CDR1 SGHAT and CDR2 FQNNGV. V lost 3 bases and J lost 10, with 10 bases in between. This CDR3 region has 12 residues. CDR3 in DNA: TGTGCCAGCAGCTTGGGGGGAGACGAGCAGTTCTTC. Translated: CASSLGGDEQFF. The whole variable domain, remainder taken from reference TRBV11-2 and TRBJ2-1, is EAGVAQSPRYKIIEKRQSVAFWCNPISGHATLYWYQQILGQGPKLLIQFQNNGVVDDSQLPKDRFSAERLKGVDSTLKIQPAKLEDSAVYLCASSLGGDEQFFGPGTRLTVL.

The rearrangement uses TRBV7-9 and TRBJ2-7; a weak D match, TRBD2 (6 bases). Germline V gene data show CDR1 as SEHNR and CDR2 as FQNEAQ (reference sequence). This CDR3 spans 14 amino acids. V shed 4 bases and J shed 2 bases, with 12 bases lying between them. In DNA, the CDR3 is TGTGCCAGCAGCTACCGGGACTTCACCTACGAGCAGTACTTC. This sequence encodes CASSYRDFTYEQYF.

This clone turned up a few times. The J gene is TRBJ1-5, the V gene TRBV5-6, with 8 bases identical to TRBD1. Germline V gene data show CDR1 as SGHDT and CDR2 as YYEEEE. This CDR3 comprises 14 residues. Trimming cost V 3 bases and J 6 bases; bases outside gene matches: 5. CDR3 DNA: TGTGCCAGCAGCTCAGGGGGCCACGGTCAGCCCCAGCATTTT. It yields the protein CASSSGGHGQPQHF.

The chain is built from TRBV28 and TRBJ1-2; the match to TRBD1 covers 8 bases. This CDR3 region has 17 residues. V was pared by 5 bases and J by 1 base, with 12 bases of the junction left unmatched. Germline values: CDR1 MDHEN, CDR2 SYDVKM. DNA for the CDR3: TGTGCCAGCAGTCCCGACAGGGGACGCACATTTAACTATGGCTACACCTTC. This translates into CASSPDRGRTFNYGYTF.

This clone was counted ten times or more. The V and J genes are TRBV10-3 and TRBJ1-1; D possibly corresponds to TRBD1 (5 bases). CDR3 length: 12 residues. CDR1 is ENHRY and CDR2 is SYGVKD in the germline V gene. V dropped 3 bases and J dropped 8 bases, with 10 bases sitting between them. CDR3 sequence (DNA): TGTGCCATCAGTGACCAACGGGGGGAAGCTTTCTTT. Translated: CAISDQRGEAFF.

This clone came up once. The chain joins TRBV2 to TRBJ2-5; no clear D gene. V gave up 6 bases and J gave up 5 bases, with 16 bases separating them. Germline V gene lookup returns CDR1 SNHLY and CDR2 FYNNEI. The CDR3 loop spans 14 amino acids. The CDR3 DNA follows: TGTGCCAGCAGCCCCCTAGAGATTGGCGAGACCCAGTACTTC. As protein: CASSPLEIGETQYF.

As regards this clone: This is likely an artifact of a read error, given a far larger clone one base away. The CDR3 carries no conserved terminal phenylalanine or tryptophan, so it likely arises from a read error. This rearrangement joins TRBV7-6 to TRBJ2-7, with D unresolved. Germline CDR1 reads SGHVS; CDR2 reads FNYEAQ. The CDR3 is 13 residues long. V was trimmed by 3 bases and J by 7 bases, leaving 13 bases between them. CDR3 region: CASSFYPNPEQYL. CDR3 in DNA: TGTGCCAGCAGCTTCTACCCCAACCCGGAGCAGTACCTC.

J is TRBJ1-5 and V is TRBV28; TRBD1 might be the D (5 bases). The CDR3 has 16 residues. CDR1 and CDR2 (germline): MDHEN, SYDVKM. Trimming removed 4 bases from V and 5 bases from J, with 18 bases in between. The CDR3 DNA is TGTGCCAGCAGTTCCCTCAGACAGAGCCACGATCAGCCCCAGCATTTT. Its protein is CASSSLRQSHDQPQHF. The full variable domain, in which reference TRBV28 and TRBJ1-5 provide the parts outside the CDR3, is DVKVTQSSRYLVKRTGEKVFLECVQDMDHENMFWYRQDPGLGLRLIYFSYDVKMKEKGDIPEGYSVSREKKERFSLILESASTNQTSMYLCASSSLRQSHDQPQHFGDGTRLSIL.

V is TRBV18 and J is TRBJ2-3, with a tentative D call TRBD1 (5 bases). This CDR3 has 15 residues. The V gene lost 3 bases and the J gene lost 3 bases, with 13 bases spanning the gap. Germline V lookup: CDR1 KGHSH, CDR2 LQKENI. The CDR3 sequence is CASSPQGVGTDTQYF. DNA for the CDR3: TGTGCCAGCTCACCCCAGGGCGTGGGGACAGATACGCAGTATTTT. Supplemented by reference TRBV18 and TRBJ2-3, the full variable domain reads NAGVMQNPRHLVRRRGQEARLRCSPMKGHSHVYWYRQLPEEGLKFMVYLQKENIIDESGMPKERFSAEFPKEGPSILRIQQVVRGDSAAYFCASSPQGVGTDTQYFGPGTRLTVL.

In its sample, this clone was seen a few times. The V and J genes are TRBV27 and TRBJ1-5; 9 bases align to TRBD1. Germline lookup yields CDR1 MNHEY and CDR2 SMNVEV (reference sequence). The CDR3 extends over 17 amino acids. V gave up 8 bases and J gave up 0 bases; unmatched junction bases: 11. CDR3 amino acids: CASPTGTGPYSNQPQHF. CDR3 nucleotides: TGTGCCAGCCCTACCGGGACAGGGCCCTATAGCAATCAGCCCCAGCATTTT.

A few counts support this clone. CDR3 protein: CASSLWTSGLGFDEQYF. The CDR3 DNA sequence: TGTGCCAGCAGTTTATGGACTAGCGGGCTCGGGTTTGACGAGCAGTACTTC. The J gene is TRBJ2-7, the V gene TRBV28; 10 nucleotides agree with TRBD2. The length of the CDR3 is 17 residues. V lost 0 bases and J lost 5; bases outside the gene matches: 10. Germline CDR1 is MDHEN and CDR2 is SYDVKM.